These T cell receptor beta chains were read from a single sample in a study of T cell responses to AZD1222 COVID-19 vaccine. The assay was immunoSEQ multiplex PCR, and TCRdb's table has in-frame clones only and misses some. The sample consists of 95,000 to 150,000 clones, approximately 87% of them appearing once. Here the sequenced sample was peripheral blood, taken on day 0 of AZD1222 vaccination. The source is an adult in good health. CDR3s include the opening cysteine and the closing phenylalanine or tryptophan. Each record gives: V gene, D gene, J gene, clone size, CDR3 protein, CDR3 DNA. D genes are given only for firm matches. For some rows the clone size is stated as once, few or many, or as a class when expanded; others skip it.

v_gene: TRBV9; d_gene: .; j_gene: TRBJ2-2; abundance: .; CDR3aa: CASSAWKGVETGELFF; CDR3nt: TGTGCCAGCAGCGCGTGGAAGGGAGTTGAGACCGGGGAGCTGTTTTTT
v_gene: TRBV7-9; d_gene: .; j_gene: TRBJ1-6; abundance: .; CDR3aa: CASSPPQGGYNSPLHF; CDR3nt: TGTGCCAGCAGCCCACCACAGGGAGGTTATAATTCACCCCTCCACTTT
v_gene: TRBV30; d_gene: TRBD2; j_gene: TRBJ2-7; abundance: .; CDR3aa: CAWTSGAYEQYF; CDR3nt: TGTGCCTGGACTAGCGGTGCTTACGAGCAGTACTTC
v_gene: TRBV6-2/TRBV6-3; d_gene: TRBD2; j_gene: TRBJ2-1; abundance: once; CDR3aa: CASSLSGGDNEQFF; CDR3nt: TGTGCCAGCAGTTTGAGTGGGGGGGATAATGAGCAGTTCTTC
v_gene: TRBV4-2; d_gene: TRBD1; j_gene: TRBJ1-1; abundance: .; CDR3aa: CASSQYRGRENEAFF; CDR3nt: TGTGCCAGCAGCCAGTACAGGGGGCGCGAGAATGAAGCTTTCTTT
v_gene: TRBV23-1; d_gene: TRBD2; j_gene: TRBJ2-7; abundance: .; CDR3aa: CASSQLGLATEEQYF; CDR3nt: TGCGCCAGCAGTCAACTGGGACTAGCGACCGAGGAGCAGTACTTC
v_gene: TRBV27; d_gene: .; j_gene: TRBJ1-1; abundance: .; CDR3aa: CASSSRGGRHTEAFF; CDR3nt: TGTGCCAGCAGTTCCAGGGGAGGGAGACACACTGAAGCTTTCTTT
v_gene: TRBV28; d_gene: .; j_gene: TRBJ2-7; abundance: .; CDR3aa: CASTRDRTEQYF; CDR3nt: TGTGCCAGCACCCGGGACCGCACGGAGCAGTACTTC
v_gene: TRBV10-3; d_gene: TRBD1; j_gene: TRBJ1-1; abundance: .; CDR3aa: CAISAQGPTEAFF; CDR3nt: TGTGCCATCAGTGCACAGGGGCCCACTGAAGCTTTCTTT
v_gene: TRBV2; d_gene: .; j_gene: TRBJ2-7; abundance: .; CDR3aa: CASRGLEQYF; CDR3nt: TGTGCCAGCAGAGGGCTCGAGCAGTACTTC
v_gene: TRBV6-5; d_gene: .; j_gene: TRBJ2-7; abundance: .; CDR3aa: CASSYSASVSYEQYF; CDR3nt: TGTGCCAGCAGTTACTCGGCTAGCGTCTCCTACGAGCAGTACTTC
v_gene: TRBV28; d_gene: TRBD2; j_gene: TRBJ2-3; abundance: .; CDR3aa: CASRPISGRATDTQYF; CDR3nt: TGTGCCAGCAGACCCATTAGCGGGAGGGCCACAGATACGCAGTATTTT
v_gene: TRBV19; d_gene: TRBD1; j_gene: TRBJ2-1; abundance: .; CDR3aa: CASSMDRGRTGNEQFF; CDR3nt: TGTGCCAGTAGTATGGACAGGGGGCGTACTGGGAATGAGCAGTTCTTC
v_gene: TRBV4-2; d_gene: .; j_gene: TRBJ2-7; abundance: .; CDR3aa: CASSQGGGGAHYEQYF; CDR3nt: TGTGCCAGCAGCCAAGGTGGTGGGGGGGCCCACTACGAGCAGTACTTC
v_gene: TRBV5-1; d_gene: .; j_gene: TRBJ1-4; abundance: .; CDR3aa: CASSLAFGTNEKLFF; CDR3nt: TGCGCCAGCAGCTTGGCCTTTGGGACAAATGAAAAACTGTTTTTT
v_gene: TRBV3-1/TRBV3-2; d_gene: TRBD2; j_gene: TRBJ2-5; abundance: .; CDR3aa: CASSWRGGGQETQYF; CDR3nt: TGTGCCAGCAGCTGGAGGGGCGGGGGGCAAGAGACCCAGTACTTC
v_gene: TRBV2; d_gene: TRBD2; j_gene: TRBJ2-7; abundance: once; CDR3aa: CASTSGSSYEQYF; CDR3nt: TGTGCTTCGACTAGCGGGTCTTCCTACGAGCAGTACTTC
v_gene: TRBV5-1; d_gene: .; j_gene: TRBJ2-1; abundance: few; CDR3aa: CASSSRGLAYNEQFF; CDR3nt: TGCGCCAGCAGCTCAAGGGGTTTGGCCTACAATGAGCAGTTCTTC
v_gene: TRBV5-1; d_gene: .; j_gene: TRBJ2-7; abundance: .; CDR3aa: CASSSGPGTYEQYF; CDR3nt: TGCGCCAGCAGCTCCGGACCGGGAACCTACGAGCAGTACTTC
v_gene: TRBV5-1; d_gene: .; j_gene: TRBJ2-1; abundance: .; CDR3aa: CASSSDLVYEQFF; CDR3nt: TGCGCCAGCAGCTCGGATCTAGTCTATGAGCAGTTCTTC
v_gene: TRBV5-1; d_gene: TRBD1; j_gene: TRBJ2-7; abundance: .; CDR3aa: CASRGQGHYYEQYF; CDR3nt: TGCGCCAGCAGGGGACAGGGGCATTACTACGAGCAGTACTTC
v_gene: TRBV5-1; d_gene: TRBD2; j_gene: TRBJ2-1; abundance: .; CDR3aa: CASSLQLAGVGPLNEQFF; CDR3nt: TGCGCCAGCAGCTTGCAACTAGCGGGAGTAGGGCCCTTGAATGAGCAGTTCTTC
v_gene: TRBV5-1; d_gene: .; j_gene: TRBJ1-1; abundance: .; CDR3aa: CASSLTSGDTEAFF; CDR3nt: TGCGCCAGCAGCTTGACTTCAGGGGACACTGAAGCTTTCTTT
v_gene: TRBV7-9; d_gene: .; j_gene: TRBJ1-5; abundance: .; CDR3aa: CASSSYSNQPQHF; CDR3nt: TGTGCCAGCAGCTCTTATAGCAATCAGCCCCAGCATTTT
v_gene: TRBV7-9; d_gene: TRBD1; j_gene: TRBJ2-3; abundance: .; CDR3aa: CASSPTVRGQDTQYF; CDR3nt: TGTGCCAGCAGCCCTACCGTCAGGGGGCAAGATACGCAGTATTTT
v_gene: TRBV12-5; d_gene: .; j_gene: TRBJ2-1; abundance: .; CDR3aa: CASGLPDINEQFF; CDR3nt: TGTGCTAGTGGTTTGCCCGACATCAATGAGCAGTTCTTC
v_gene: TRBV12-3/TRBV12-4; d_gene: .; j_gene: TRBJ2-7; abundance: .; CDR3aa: CASSGGSYEQYF; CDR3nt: TGTGCCAGCAGTGGGGGATCCTACGAGCAGTACTTC